The clone carrying this T cell receptor (beta chain) was picked up one time. This specimen comes from a study of blood T cell repertoires in COVID-19. Study-wide context: There were acute and convalescent COVID-19 samples, and they came from the United States, Italy and Spain.

The length of the CDR3 is 13 residues. CDR1 is SEHNR and CDR2 is FQNEAQ in the germline V gene (reference sequence). V lost 5 bases, J lost 7 bases, and 7 bases stayed unmatched. Profiling relied on immunoSEQ multiplex PCR, and the TCRdb table lists in-frame clones only, not all of them. The sample has about 120,000 clones, 83% seen once. Source material: peripheral blood. The chain employs TRBV7-9 and TRBJ1-2; the match to TRBD1 covers 7 bases. The sequence was obtained from a man aged 25-45 years with acute or convalescent COVID-19. The CDR3 nucleotides read TGTGCCAGCAGCGAAACAGGGGATCGTGGCTACACCTTC. As protein: CASSETGDRGYTF.